One and the same sample provided the 7 T cell receptor beta chains below, sequenced in a study of shared clonotypes between healthy human individuals. Sequencing used immunoSEQ multiplex PCR; TCRdb keeps in-frame clones, though not all of them. The sample holds under 2,500,000 clones; 95% are singletons and the top ten take around 0.13%. The sequenced material came from naive CD4+ T cells sorted from blood. Subset denoted: CD45RA+ positively selected. The receptors derive from a man aged 18 to 30 in good health.

This clone was found once. The sample has other DNA sequences that encode this CDR3 too. The chain joins TRBV6-1 to TRBJ2-2; 7 positions agree with TRBD1. V was clipped by 6 bases and J by 2 bases; unmatched bases: 6. The CDR3 contains 15 residues. CDR1 is MNHNS, CDR2 SASEGT, per germline. The CDR3 spells CASSRGTENTGELFF. In DNA form, the CDR3 reads TGTGCCAGCAGCAGGGGGACAGAAAACACCGGGGAGCTGTTTTTT.

The chain combines TRBV7-9 with TRBJ1-6; 9 bases line up with TRBD1. Trimming at V came to 4 bases and at J to 0 bases, leaving 7 bases not matched to a gene. The CDR3 consists of 18 residues. CDR1 is SEHNR and CDR2 is FQNEAQ in the germline V gene (reference sequence). The CDR3 region is CASSSRTGDSSYNSPLHF. As DNA, the CDR3 is TGTGCCAGCAGCTCCAGGACAGGGGATAGCTCCTATAATTCACCCCTCCACTTT.

The rearrangement links TRBV2 to TRBJ1-5; a possible D gene is TRBD1 (5 bases). The CDR3 is 16 amino acids. Trimming took 1 base from V and 6 from J, leaving 16 bases between them. Per the germline V gene, CDR1 is SNHLY and CDR2 is FYNNEI. CDR3 sequence (DNA): TGTGCCAGCAGTGAAGGTCAGACAGACAGAGGTCAGCCCCAGCATTTT. Residues: CASSEGQTDRGQPQHF.

The DNA of the CDR3 is TGTGCCAGCTCACCGGGGTTTGGGAATGAAAAACTGTTTTTT. This translates into CASSPGFGNEKLFF. The rearrangement links TRBV18 to TRBJ1-4, with D hard to call. Trimming stripped 3 bases from V and 5 bases from J, with 10 bases between. The CDR3 covers 14 residues. The germline V gene encodes CDR1 KGHSH and CDR2 LQKENI.

Details on this clone: Within the sample, other DNA sequences also encode this same CDR3. The chain employs TRBV7-2 and TRBJ2-3, with unresolved D. The germline gives CDR1 SGHTA, CDR2 FQGNSA. Between the trimmed V and J ends, which lost 3 bases and 4 bases, there was a span of 5 bases. The CDR3 has 12 residues. The CDR3 loop reads CASSFFADTQYF. The CDR3 DNA reads as TGTGCCAGCAGCTTTTTTGCAGATACGCAGTATTTT.

This chain links TRBV21-1 with TRBJ2-7; TRBD1 is the table's D call and was not checked against the DNA. TRBV21-1 is assigned pseudogene status. The CDR3 runs to 18 residues. CDR3 sequence reads: CASSYVRDLGQGVYEQYF. As DNA, the CDR3 is TGTGCCAGCAGCTACGTGAGGGATCTAGGACAGGGGGTCTACGAGCAGTACTTC.

This clone has only one observation. The V and J genes are TRBV30 and TRBJ1-5; no reliable D call. V was clipped by 5 bases and J by 2 bases, with 13 bases between them. The CDR3 runs to 14 residues. Germline V gene sequence: CDR1 GTSNPN, CDR2 SVGIG (reference sequence). CDR3 loop: CAWGPGLGNQPQHF. Written as DNA, the CDR3 is TGTGCCTGGGGGCCGGGGTTGGGCAATCAGCCCCAGCATTTT.